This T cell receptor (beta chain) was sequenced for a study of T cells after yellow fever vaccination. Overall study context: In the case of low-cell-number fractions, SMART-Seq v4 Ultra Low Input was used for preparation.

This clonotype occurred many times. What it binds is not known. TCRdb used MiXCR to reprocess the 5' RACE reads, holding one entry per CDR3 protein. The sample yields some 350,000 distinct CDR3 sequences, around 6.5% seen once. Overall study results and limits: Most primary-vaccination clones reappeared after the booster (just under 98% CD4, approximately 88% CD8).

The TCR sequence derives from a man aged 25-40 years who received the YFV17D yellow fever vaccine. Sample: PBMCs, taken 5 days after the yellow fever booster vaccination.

Written as DNA, the CDR3 is TGTGCCAGCAGCTTTGGTGGGTCGGAAGTTTACGAGCAGTACTTC. It codes for CASSFGGSEVYEQYF. The chain links TRBV7-9 to TRBJ2-7; D is unclear. V shed 3 bases and J shed 4 bases, with 16 bases lying between them. The germline V gene encodes CDR1 SEHNR and CDR2 FQNEAQ (reference sequence). There are 15 residues in the CDR3.